Reported below is one T cell receptor (beta chain). V gave up 5 bases and J gave up 0 bases, with 11 bases separating them. The CDR3 is made up of 15 amino acids. Germline V gene lookup returns CDR1 SNHLY and CDR2 FYNNEI. The record originates from a study of T cell changes during pregnancy in multiple sclerosis. Generated by immunoSEQ multiplex PCR, the TCRdb table keeps only in-frame clones and is missing some. The sample consists of roughly 100,000 clones, roughly nine tenths of them appearing once. The source material was peripheral blood, sampled after pregnancy. This TCR derives from a female donor with multiple sclerosis, enrolled in a pregnancy study. V and J are TRBV2 and TRBJ2-1; weak D call: TRBD1 (6 bases). The CDR3 loop is CASSSDRASYNEQFF. In nucleotides, the CDR3 is TGTGCCAGCAGTTCGGACAGAGCCTCCTACAATGAGCAGTTCTTC.